This T cell receptor (beta chain) comes out of a study of control samples from healthy donors and cancer patients. Some clones are missing from TCRdb's copy, which holds only in-frame ones; the method was immunoSEQ multiplex PCR. The data contain about 130,000 clones, 80% to 95% of them seen just once; the ten biggest clones take up roughly 2.7%. Per germline, CDR1 LNHDA and CDR2 SQIVND (reference sequence). This CDR3 is 14 amino acids long. After removal of 8 bases from V and 5 bases from J, the junction contained 5 bases not matched to a gene. The sample comprised blood. This receptor was taken from a man between 18 and 29 years old in good health. The chain has TRBV19 and TRBJ1-5; TRBD1 agrees at 11 bases. The CDR3 DNA reads TGTGCCAGTCCACTGGGACAGGGGGATCAGCCCCAGCATTTT. Translation: CASPLGQGDQPQHF.